This T cell receptor beta chain was observed in a study of blood T cell repertoires in COVID-19. Study in general: The cDNA or gDNA used as material had been derived from T cells, B-cell-depleted T cells, or PBMCs.

CDR1 and CDR2 (germline): SGHTA, FQGTGA. Trimming at V came to 0 bases and at J to 3 bases, leaving 1 base not matched to a gene. The CDR3 has 16 residues. Participants reported their clinical history, and cohort assignment relied on those reports. Profiling relied on immunoSEQ multiplex PCR, and the TCRdb table lists in-frame clones only, not all of them. The profile covers about 160,000 clones, with over 70% appearing a single time and about 5.3% taken by the ten largest. The sample comprised PBMCs or T cells enriched from blood (not recorded which). The sequence derives from a middle-aged woman with acute COVID-19. The chain combines TRBV7-3 with TRBJ2-1; 11 bases fit TRBD1. The CDR3 sequence: CASSLTGTGGYNEQFF. The DNA of the CDR3 is TGTGCCAGCAGCTTAACGGGGACAGGGGGCTACAATGAGCAGTTCTTC.